This TCR beta chain was sequenced in a study of cytomegalovirus exposure and HLA in healthy donors. Study outcomes and limitations: Cytomegalovirus association was listed for 150 to 200 TCR beta chains. Later on, an analysis tied 15,000 to 20,000 TCR beta sequences to HLA alleles at 0.05 false discovery rate. The classifier reportedly diagnosed cytomegalovirus status with high specificity and sensitivity.

Use of 60 Vbeta and 13 Jbeta primers characterized the PCR. Assay: immunoSEQ multiplex PCR; the TCRdb copy retains only in-frame clones and omits some. The table lists tens of thousands of clones, 70% to 75% of them singletons. As to this clone: The antigen remains undetermined.

This receptor was identified in a man between 60 and 70 years old in good health and CMV-seronegative. The sequenced sample was PBMCs.

Here the CDR3 DNA reads TGTGCCAGCAGTGAAGCAAAAAATCTCCAGCATTTT. It codes for CASSEAKNLQHF. V gene TRBV2 combines with J gene TRBJ1-5; D gene unclear. Germline-derived CDR1 and CDR2 are SNHLY and FYNNEI. Trimming removed 0 bases at V and 12 bases at J, with 9 bases between. This CDR3 contains 12 residues.